This is a list of T cell receptor beta chains from one sample in a study of early T cells in non-severe SARS-CoV-2 infection. TCRdb re-analysed the 5' RACE reads in MiXCR, keeping a single row per CDR3 protein. The sample has 100,000 to 140,000 distinct CDR3 sequences; 11% are singletons. The source material was whole blood. These receptors all stem from an adult who was a healthcare worker with PCR-confirmed SARS-CoV-2 infection or an uninfected control (not recorded which). Each CDR3 is given with its conserved first and last residue. A D gene is named only where the DNA matches it firmly. Size tells how often a clone was seen (once, few, many) or the class of an expanded clone, and some rows leave it out.

cdr3_nt: TGTGCCAGCAGCCAAGTCAAAAGCGGGAGTAGAGGAATCGGAGCCCACGAGCAGTACTTC
cdr3_aa: CASSQVKSGSRGIGAHEQYF
d_call: TRBD2
j_call: TRBJ2-7
v_call: TRBV4-2
clone_size: NA
cdr3_length: 20

cdr3_nt: TGTGCCAGCAGCCTACAGGGAGCCTACACCTTC
cdr3_aa: CASSLQGAYTF
d_call: NA
j_call: TRBJ1-2
v_call: TRBV5-6
clone_size: NA
cdr3_length: 11

cdr3_nt: TGTGCCAGCAGCCTGCATTCAGGGGAGGGTCAGTTCTTC
cdr3_aa: CASSLHSGEGQFF
d_call: NA
j_call: TRBJ2-1
v_call: TRBV3-1
clone_size: NA
cdr3_length: 13

cdr3_nt: TGTGCCAGCAGAAAAGGACAGGGGGTTTACAATGAGCAGTTCTTC
cdr3_aa: CASRKGQGVYNEQFF
d_call: TRBD1
j_call: TRBJ2-1
v_call: TRBV2
clone_size: many
cdr3_length: 15

cdr3_nt: TGTGCCAGCAGCCCGCCCGGGTCTCCAAACAATGAGCAGTTCTTC
cdr3_aa: CASSPPGSPNNEQFF
d_call: NA
j_call: TRBJ2-1
v_call: TRBV9
clone_size: NA
cdr3_length: 15

cdr3_nt: TGTGCCAGCAGCTTCCGGGACTTAACAGATACGCAGTATTTT
cdr3_aa: CASSFRDLTDTQYF
d_call: NA
j_call: TRBJ2-3
v_call: TRBV7-8
clone_size: NA
cdr3_length: 14

cdr3_nt: TGTGCCAGCAGTTTAGGGACTAGCGGGAGGGTCGAGACCCAGTACTTC
cdr3_aa: CASSLGTSGRVETQYF
d_call: TRBD2
j_call: TRBJ2-5
v_call: TRBV12-3/TRBV12-4
clone_size: NA
cdr3_length: 16

cdr3_nt: TGTGCCAGCAGCTTTGGTTCCGGGACTAGCGGCACAGATACGCAGTATTTT
cdr3_aa: CASSFGSGTSGTDTQYF
d_call: TRBD2
j_call: TRBJ2-3
v_call: TRBV5-6
clone_size: many
cdr3_length: 17

cdr3_nt: TGCAGTGCTAGGGTTCCAGGGGATGAGCAGTTCTTC
cdr3_aa: CSARVPGDEQFF
d_call: NA
j_call: TRBJ2-1
v_call: TRBV20-1
clone_size: many
cdr3_length: 12

cdr3_nt: TGTGCCAGCAGCCGGGGCGCGGCCGGGGAGCTGTTTTTT
cdr3_aa: CASSRGAAGELFF
d_call: NA
j_call: TRBJ2-2
v_call: TRBV7-9
clone_size: NA
cdr3_length: 13

cdr3_nt: TGTGCCAGCAGTGACGTTACGCAGTATTTT
cdr3_aa: CASSDVTQYF
d_call: NA
j_call: TRBJ2-3
v_call: TRBV2
clone_size: few
cdr3_length: 10

cdr3_nt: TGCAGCTCGGAGGGGGCTGAAGCTTTCTTT
cdr3_aa: CSSEGAEAFF
d_call: NA
j_call: TRBJ1-1
v_call: TRBV29-1
clone_size: many
cdr3_length: 10

cdr3_nt: TGTGCCAGCAGTTGGGCGATACATCAGCCCCAGCATTTT
cdr3_aa: CASSWAIHQPQHF
d_call: NA
j_call: TRBJ1-5
v_call: TRBV28
clone_size: many
cdr3_length: 13

cdr3_nt: TGTGCCAGCAGCTTATACTGGACAGGGGCGTCTAGCACAGATACGCAGTATTTT
cdr3_aa: CASSLYWTGASSTDTQYF
d_call: TRBD1
j_call: TRBJ2-3
v_call: TRBV11-2
clone_size: few
cdr3_length: 18

cdr3_nt: TGTGCCAGCAGTACGGGACAGCCCTACGAGCAGTACTTC
cdr3_aa: CASSTGQPYEQYF
d_call: TRBD1
j_call: TRBJ2-7
v_call: TRBV12-3/TRBV12-4
clone_size: NA
cdr3_length: 13

cdr3_nt: TGTGCCACCAGCAGAGATCAAATCTCCTGGGACACTAACACTGAAGCTTTCTTT
cdr3_aa: CATSRDQISWDTNTEAFF
d_call: NA
j_call: TRBJ1-1
v_call: TRBV15
clone_size: many
cdr3_length: 18

cdr3_nt: TGCAGCGTTGGACGTAGGGATGGCGGGGAGCTGTTTTTT
cdr3_aa: CSVGRRDGGELFF
d_call: NA
j_call: TRBJ2-2
v_call: TRBV29-1
clone_size: NA
cdr3_length: 13

cdr3_nt: TGTGCCAGCAGCATAACTGGTCTCACGGGTGGGGCCAACGTCCTGACTTTC
cdr3_aa: CASSITGLTGGANVLTF
d_call: NA
j_call: TRBJ2-6
v_call: TRBV7-8
clone_size: many
cdr3_length: 17

cdr3_nt: TGTGCCAGCAGTCTACTCGGGCCCGGGACAGGGGTGAGCGAGCAGTACTTC
cdr3_aa: CASSLLGPGTGVSEQYF
d_call: TRBD1
j_call: TRBJ2-7
v_call: TRBV6-5
clone_size: few
cdr3_length: 17

cdr3_nt: TGTGCCAGCAGCTTAAATAGCGGGAGTGGGGTTAATGAGCAGTTCTTC
cdr3_aa: CASSLNSGSGVNEQFF
d_call: TRBD2
j_call: TRBJ2-1
v_call: TRBV7-2
clone_size: many
cdr3_length: 16

cdr3_nt: TGTGCCAGCAGCCGAGGGACAGTAAATTCACCCCTCCACTTT
cdr3_aa: CASSRGTVNSPLHF
d_call: TRBD1
j_call: TRBJ1-6
v_call: TRBV11-2
clone_size: few
cdr3_length: 14

cdr3_nt: TGCAGTGCTTCCGGGACAGGGAATTCACCCCTCCACTTT
cdr3_aa: CSASGTGNSPLHF
d_call: TRBD1
j_call: TRBJ1-6
v_call: TRBV20-1
clone_size: NA
cdr3_length: 13

cdr3_nt: TGTGCCAGCAGTTTCTCACCGACAGGCCTCTCTGGGGCCAACGTCCTGACTTTC
cdr3_aa: CASSFSPTGLSGANVLTF
d_call: NA
j_call: TRBJ2-6
v_call: TRBV28
clone_size: many
cdr3_length: 18

cdr3_nt: TGTGCCAGCAGTTTCAACACCTACAATGAGCAGTTCTTC
cdr3_aa: CASSFNTYNEQFF
d_call: NA
j_call: TRBJ2-1
v_call: TRBV12-3/TRBV12-4
clone_size: few
cdr3_length: 13

cdr3_nt: TGTGCCATCAGTGAGTCCGGAGGGTGGGAGCAGTACTTC
cdr3_aa: CAISESGGWEQYF
d_call: NA
j_call: TRBJ2-7
v_call: TRBV10-3
clone_size: NA
cdr3_length: 13

cdr3_nt: TGTGCCAGCAGCTTACTAAGGATCAATGAGCAGTTCTTC
cdr3_aa: CASSLLRINEQFF
d_call: NA
j_call: TRBJ2-1
v_call: TRBV7-2
clone_size: few
cdr3_length: 13

cdr3_nt: TGTGCCAGCAGTGAGGGGGAGACCGGGGAGCTGTTTTTT
cdr3_aa: CASSEGETGELFF
d_call: NA
j_call: TRBJ2-2
v_call: TRBV6-4
clone_size: many
cdr3_length: 13

cdr3_nt: TGTGCCAGCAGTGAAGCGGTAGGAGGACTAGCGGGCAATGAGCAGTTCTTC
cdr3_aa: CASSEAVGGLAGNEQFF
d_call: TRBD2
j_call: TRBJ2-1
v_call: TRBV25-1
clone_size: few
cdr3_length: 17

cdr3_nt: TGCAGTGCTAGACTGGGGGGTCGCTACAATGAGCAGTTCTTC
cdr3_aa: CSARLGGRYNEQFF
d_call: NA
j_call: TRBJ2-1
v_call: TRBV20-1
clone_size: NA
cdr3_length: 14

cdr3_nt: TGTGCCATCAGTGAACTTAGAGACAGCTACGGGACCTTC
cdr3_aa: CAISELRDSYGTF
d_call: NA
j_call: TRBJ2-4
v_call: TRBV10-3
clone_size: NA
cdr3_length: 13

cdr3_nt: TGTGCCAGCAGTTCCCGAGGGCCGCCAGATACGCAGTATTTT
cdr3_aa: CASSSRGPPDTQYF
d_call: NA
j_call: TRBJ2-3
v_call: TRBV6-2/TRBV6-3
clone_size: NA
cdr3_length: 14

cdr3_nt: TGTGCCAGCAGCTGGGCGGGACTAGTGAATCGCGAGCAGTACTTC
cdr3_aa: CASSWAGLVNREQYF
d_call: TRBD2
j_call: TRBJ2-7
v_call: TRBV5-4
clone_size: many
cdr3_length: 15

cdr3_nt: TGTGCCAGCAGCTTAGATGGGGACAGGGTGAACACTGAAGCTTTCTTT
cdr3_aa: CASSLDGDRVNTEAFF
d_call: TRBD1
j_call: TRBJ1-1
v_call: TRBV11-2
clone_size: many
cdr3_length: 16

cdr3_nt: TGTGCCAGTAGTATAGGGACTGTCGGGGAGCTGTTTTTT
cdr3_aa: CASSIGTVGELFF
d_call: NA
j_call: TRBJ2-2
v_call: TRBV19
clone_size: NA
cdr3_length: 13

cdr3_nt: TGTGCCAGCGGACACAGGGGCCCCTACGAGCAGTACTTC
cdr3_aa: CASGHRGPYEQYF
d_call: TRBD1
j_call: TRBJ2-7
v_call: TRBV27
clone_size: NA
cdr3_length: 13

cdr3_nt: TGTGCCAGCAGTTCTGGTTGGGAAGGGGACGCCTACGAGCAGTACTTC
cdr3_aa: CASSSGWEGDAYEQYF
d_call: NA
j_call: TRBJ2-7
v_call: TRBV28
clone_size: many
cdr3_length: 16

cdr3_nt: TGTGCCAGCAGTCCAGCGGGACTAGCCCCCCACGAGCAGTACTTC
cdr3_aa: CASSPAGLAPHEQYF
d_call: TRBD2
j_call: TRBJ2-7
v_call: TRBV7-9
clone_size: NA
cdr3_length: 15

cdr3_nt: TGTGCCAGCAGTGAATCCATCCTTGGCACAGCAACTTCTTCCTACGAGCAGTACTTC
cdr3_aa: CASSESILGTATSSYEQYF
d_call: NA
j_call: TRBJ2-7
v_call: TRBV25-1
clone_size: NA
cdr3_length: 19

cdr3_nt: TGTGCCAGCAGCCCCAGCGGGAGGGCCGGGGATGAGCAGTTCTTC
cdr3_aa: CASSPSGRAGDEQFF
d_call: TRBD2
j_call: TRBJ2-1
v_call: TRBV5-4
clone_size: many
cdr3_length: 15

cdr3_nt: TGTGCCTCATTCGGACAGGGGAAAGGAAACACCATATATTTT
cdr3_aa: CASFGQGKGNTIYF
d_call: TRBD1
j_call: TRBJ1-3
v_call: TRBV10-3
clone_size: NA
cdr3_length: 14

cdr3_nt: TGTGCCATCAGTGATCTCAATGAGCAGTTCTTC
cdr3_aa: CAISDLNEQFF
d_call: NA
j_call: TRBJ2-1
v_call: TRBV10-3
clone_size: many
cdr3_length: 11

cdr3_nt: TGCGCCAGCAGCCATACAGAGGGGTACTCCTACGAGCAGTACTTC
cdr3_aa: CASSHTEGYSYEQYF
d_call: NA
j_call: TRBJ2-7
v_call: TRBV4-1
clone_size: many
cdr3_length: 15

cdr3_nt: TGTGCCAGCAGTCAACGGGACAGGGACGAGACCCAGTACTTC
cdr3_aa: CASSQRDRDETQYF
d_call: TRBD1
j_call: TRBJ2-5
v_call: TRBV6-1
clone_size: NA
cdr3_length: 14

cdr3_nt: TGTGCCAGCAGTAATATAGGCGAGCAGTTCTTC
cdr3_aa: CASSNIGEQFF
d_call: NA
j_call: TRBJ2-1
v_call: TRBV2
clone_size: many
cdr3_length: 11

cdr3_nt: TGTGCCAGCAGCCAAGGCTGGATAGACACTGAAGCTTTCTTT
cdr3_aa: CASSQGWIDTEAFF
d_call: NA
j_call: TRBJ1-1
v_call: TRBV7-9
clone_size: NA
cdr3_length: 14

cdr3_nt: TGTGCCAGCAGTTTTCCCCCTTACTATGGCTACACCTTC
cdr3_aa: CASSFPPYYGYTF
d_call: NA
j_call: TRBJ1-2
v_call: TRBV28
clone_size: once
cdr3_length: 13

cdr3_nt: TGCGCCAGCAGCGTACGACTAGCAGCGGATGCGCAGTATTTT
cdr3_aa: CASSVRLAADAQYF
d_call: TRBD2
j_call: TRBJ2-3
v_call: TRBV5-1
clone_size: NA
cdr3_length: 14

cdr3_nt: TGTGCCAGCATGCAAGCGGGAGACTACGAGCAGTACTTC
cdr3_aa: CASMQAGDYEQYF
d_call: TRBD2
j_call: TRBJ2-7
v_call: TRBV2
clone_size: many
cdr3_length: 13

cdr3_nt: TGTGCCAGCAGCCAAGACCTAGCCGGGAAGAGCGAGCAGTACTTC
cdr3_aa: CASSQDLAGKSEQYF
d_call: NA
j_call: TRBJ2-7
v_call: TRBV7-9
clone_size: many
cdr3_length: 15

cdr3_nt: TGTGCCAGCGGGACTGCCCTAGGTGGTGAGCAGTTCTTC
cdr3_aa: CASGTALGGEQFF
d_call: NA
j_call: TRBJ2-1
v_call: TRBV12-3/TRBV12-4
clone_size: NA
cdr3_length: 13